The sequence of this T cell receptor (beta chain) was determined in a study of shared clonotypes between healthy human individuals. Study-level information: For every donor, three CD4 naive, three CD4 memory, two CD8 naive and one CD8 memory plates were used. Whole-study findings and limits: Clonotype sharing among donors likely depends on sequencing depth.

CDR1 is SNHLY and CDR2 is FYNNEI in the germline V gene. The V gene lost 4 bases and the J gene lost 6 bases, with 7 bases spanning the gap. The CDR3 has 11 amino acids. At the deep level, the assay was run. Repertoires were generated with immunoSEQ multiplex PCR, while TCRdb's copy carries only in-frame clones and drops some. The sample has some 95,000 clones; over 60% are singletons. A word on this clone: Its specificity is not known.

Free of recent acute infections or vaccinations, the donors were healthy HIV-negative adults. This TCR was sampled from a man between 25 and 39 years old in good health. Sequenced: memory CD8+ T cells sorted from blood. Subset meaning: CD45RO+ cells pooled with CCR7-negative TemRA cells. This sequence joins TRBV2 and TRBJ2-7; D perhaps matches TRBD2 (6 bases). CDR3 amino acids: CASSASVEQYF. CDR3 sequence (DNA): TGTGCCAGCAGTGCTAGCGTCGAGCAGTACTTC.